A single TCR beta chain is shown here with its context. The V gene lost 2 bases and the J gene lost 5 bases, with 21 bases spanning the gap. The CDR3 has 17 residues. Per germline, CDR1 MDHEN and CDR2 SYDVKM. Profiled with immunoSEQ multiplex PCR; TCRdb holds only in-frame clones, not every one. Of about 160,000 clones listed, 79% are singletons. This entry is derived from a study of blood T cell repertoires in COVID-19. As for the study in general: Samples representing acute and convalescent COVID-19 were sourced from the United States, Italy and Spain. Sources were T cells, B-cell-depleted T cells, or PBMCs; the material itself was cDNA or gDNA.

The sample comprised peripheral blood. The source of this sequence is a woman aged 55-69 years with COVID-19, enrolled during active disease. V is TRBV28 and J is TRBJ1-1; D possibly corresponds to TRBD1 (5 bases). Here the CDR3 reads CASSLGVFSQAWTEAFF. Written as DNA, the CDR3 is TGTGCCAGCAGTTTAGGTGTTTTTTCACAGGCTTGGACTGAAGCTTTCTTT.